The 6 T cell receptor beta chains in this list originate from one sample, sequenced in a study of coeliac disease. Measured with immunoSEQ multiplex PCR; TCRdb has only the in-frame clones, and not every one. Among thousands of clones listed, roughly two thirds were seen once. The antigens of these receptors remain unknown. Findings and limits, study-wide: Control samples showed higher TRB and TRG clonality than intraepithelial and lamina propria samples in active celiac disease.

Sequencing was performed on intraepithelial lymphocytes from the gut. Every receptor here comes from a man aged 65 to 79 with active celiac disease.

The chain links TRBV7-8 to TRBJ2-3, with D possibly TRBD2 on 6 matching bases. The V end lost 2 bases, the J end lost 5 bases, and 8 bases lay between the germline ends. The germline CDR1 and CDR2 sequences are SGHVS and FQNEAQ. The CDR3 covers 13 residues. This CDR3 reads CASSLYGGDTQYF. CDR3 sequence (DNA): TGTGCCAGCAGCTTATACGGGGGAGATACGCAGTATTTT.

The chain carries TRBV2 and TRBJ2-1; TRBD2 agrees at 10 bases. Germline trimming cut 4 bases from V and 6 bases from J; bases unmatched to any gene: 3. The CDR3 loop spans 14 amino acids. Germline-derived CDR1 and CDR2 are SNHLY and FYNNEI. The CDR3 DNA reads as TGTGCCAGCAGTGTGCTAGCGGGGGTCAATGAGCAGTTCTTC. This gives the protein CASSVLAGVNEQFF.

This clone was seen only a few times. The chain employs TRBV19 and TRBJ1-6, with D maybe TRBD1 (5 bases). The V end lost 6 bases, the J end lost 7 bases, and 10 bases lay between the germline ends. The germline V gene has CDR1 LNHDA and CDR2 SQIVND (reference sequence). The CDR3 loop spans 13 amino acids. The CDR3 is CASSDTGNSPLHF. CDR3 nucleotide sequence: TGTGCCAGTAGCGACACAGGAAATTCACCCCTCCACTTT.

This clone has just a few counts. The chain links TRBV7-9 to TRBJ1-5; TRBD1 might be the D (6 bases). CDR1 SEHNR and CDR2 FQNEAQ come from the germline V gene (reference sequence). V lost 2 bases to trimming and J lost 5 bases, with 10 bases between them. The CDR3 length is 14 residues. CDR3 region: CASSLQGWDQPQHF. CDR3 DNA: TGTGCCAGCAGCTTACAGGGGTGGGATCAGCCCCAGCATTTT.

CDR3 sequence: CASSTQGVGNSPLHF. The DNA for the CDR3 is TGTGCCAGCAGTACCCAGGGGGTGGGGAATTCACCCCTCCACTTT. This rearrangement joins TRBV28 to TRBJ1-6, with TRBD1 matching 7 bases. The germline CDR1 and CDR2 sequences are MDHEN and SYDVKM. The CDR3 runs 15 residues. Trimming at V came to 5 bases and at J to 7 bases, leaving 8 bases not matched to a gene.

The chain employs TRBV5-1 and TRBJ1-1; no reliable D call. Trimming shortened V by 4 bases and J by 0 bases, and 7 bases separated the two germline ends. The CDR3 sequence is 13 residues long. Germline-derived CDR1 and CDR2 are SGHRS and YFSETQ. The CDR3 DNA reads TGCGCCAGCAGCCAGGTTGTGAACACTGAAGCTTTCTTT. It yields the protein CASSQVVNTEAFF.